This T cell receptor beta chain comes out of a study of response to subunit inactivated influenza vaccine. Study-wide findings and caveats: Authors suggested each seasonal flu vaccination may recruit only limited numbers of new T cells.

The CDR3 totals 14 residues. V shed 6 bases, J shed 4 bases, and the junction held 7 bases outside the gene matches. Germline V gene data show CDR1 as MDHEN and CDR2 as SYDVKM. TCRdb itself ran the RT-PCR reads through MiXCR, one entry per CDR3 protein. The sample holds under 550,000 distinct CDR3 sequences, roughly 7.6% seen once. This clonotype was seen repeatedly, ten times or more. Antigen: not known. This receptor was identified in a man between 50 and 69 years old who received an inactivated influenza vaccine. Sample: PBMCs from blood, taken about 24 months after vaccination. The chain uses TRBV28 and TRBJ2-3; 7 bases are shared with TRBD2. The CDR3 region has the DNA TGTGCCAGCAGGGGGTGGACTAGGCCAGATACGCAGTATTTT. Amino acids: CASRGWTRPDTQYF.